This entry is about one T cell receptor beta chain. Treatment defined: roughly 20 received Ad26.COV2.S at low or high dose, single or two shots; roughly 5 received placebo; per-sample allocation not given. Vaccine and placebo recipients were sampled on day 63 after the first injection. This specimen comes from a study of Ad26.COV2.S vaccination and SARS-CoV-2 variants. The data were produced by immunoSEQ multiplex PCR, yet TCRdb's version contains in-frame clones alone and is incomplete. There are hundreds of thousands of clones in the sample; around 89% occur only once, and just under 5% lies in the top ten. The V gene end was trimmed by 0 bases and the J gene end by 2 bases; junction bases not matched to a gene: 10. Germline CDR1 MNHEY, CDR2 SVGEGT. The CDR3 runs 19 residues.

This TCR came from a person between 18 and 65 years old who received the Ad26.COV2.S COVID-19 vaccine or a placebo. The material sequenced was peripheral blood, taken in a trial of Ad26.COV2.S vaccine versus placebo. The chain couples TRBV6-2 or TRBV6-3 to TRBJ2-7, with 13 bases aligning to TRBD2. The CDR3 reads CASSYSRGGTSGRAYEQYF. DNA for the CDR3: TGTGCCAGCAGTTACTCGAGGGGCGGTACTAGCGGGAGGGCCTACGAGCAGTACTTC.